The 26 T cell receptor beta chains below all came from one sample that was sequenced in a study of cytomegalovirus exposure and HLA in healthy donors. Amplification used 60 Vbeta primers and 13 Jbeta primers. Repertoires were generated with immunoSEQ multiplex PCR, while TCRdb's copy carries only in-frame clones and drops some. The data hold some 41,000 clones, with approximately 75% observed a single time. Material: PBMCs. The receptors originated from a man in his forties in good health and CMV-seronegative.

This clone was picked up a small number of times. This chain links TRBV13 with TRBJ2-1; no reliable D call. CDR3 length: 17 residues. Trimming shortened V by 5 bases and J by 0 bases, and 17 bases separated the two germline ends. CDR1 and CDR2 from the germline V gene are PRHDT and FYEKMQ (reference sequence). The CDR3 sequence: CASSHGSADPSYNEQFF. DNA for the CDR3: TGTGCCAGCAGCCACGGCTCGGCGGATCCCTCCTACAATGAGCAGTTCTTC.

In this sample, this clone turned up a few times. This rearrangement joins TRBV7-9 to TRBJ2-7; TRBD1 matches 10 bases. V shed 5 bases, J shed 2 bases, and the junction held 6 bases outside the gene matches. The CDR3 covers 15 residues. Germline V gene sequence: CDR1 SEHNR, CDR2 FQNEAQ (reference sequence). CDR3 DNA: TGTGCCAGCAGCCTGGGACAGGGGCATACCTACGAGCAGTACTTC. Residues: CASSLGQGHTYEQYF.

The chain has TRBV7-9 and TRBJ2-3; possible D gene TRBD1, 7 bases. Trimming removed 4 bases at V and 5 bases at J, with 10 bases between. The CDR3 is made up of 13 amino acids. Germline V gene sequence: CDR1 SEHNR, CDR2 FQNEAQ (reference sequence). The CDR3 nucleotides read TGTGCCAGCAGCTCAGGGGGGATAGATACGCAGTATTTT. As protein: CASSSGGIDTQYF.

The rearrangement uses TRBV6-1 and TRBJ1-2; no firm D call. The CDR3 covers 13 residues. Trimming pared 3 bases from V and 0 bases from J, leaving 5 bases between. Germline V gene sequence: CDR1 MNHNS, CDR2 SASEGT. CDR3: CASSEGPNYGYTF. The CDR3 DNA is TGTGCCAGCAGTGAGGGCCCTAACTATGGCTACACCTTC.

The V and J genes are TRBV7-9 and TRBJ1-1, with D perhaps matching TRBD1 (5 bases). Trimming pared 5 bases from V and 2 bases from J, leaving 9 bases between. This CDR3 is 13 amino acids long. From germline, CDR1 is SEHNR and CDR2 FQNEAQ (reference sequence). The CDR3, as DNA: TGTGCCAGCAGCCACGACAGAAACACTGAAGCTTTCTTT. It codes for CASSHDRNTEAFF. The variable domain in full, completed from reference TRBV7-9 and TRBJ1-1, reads DTGVSQNPRHKITKRGQNVTFRCDPISEHNRLYWYRQTLGQGPEFLTYFQNEAQLEKSRLLSDRFSAERPKGSFSTLEIQRTEQGDSAMYLCASSHDRNTEAFFGQGTRLTVV.

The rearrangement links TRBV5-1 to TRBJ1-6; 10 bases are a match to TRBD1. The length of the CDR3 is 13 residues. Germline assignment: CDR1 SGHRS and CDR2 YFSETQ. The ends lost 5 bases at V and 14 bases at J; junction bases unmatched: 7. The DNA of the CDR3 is TGCGCCAGCAGTTTGACAGGGGGCGAAGCCCTCCACTTT. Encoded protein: CASSLTGGEALHF.

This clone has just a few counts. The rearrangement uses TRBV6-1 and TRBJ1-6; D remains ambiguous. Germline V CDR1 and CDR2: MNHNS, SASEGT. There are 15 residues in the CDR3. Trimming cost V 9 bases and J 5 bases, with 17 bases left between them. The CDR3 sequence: CASSTPTGNNSPLHF. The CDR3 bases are TGTGCCAGTTCGACCCCAACGGGTAATAATTCACCCCTCCACTTT.

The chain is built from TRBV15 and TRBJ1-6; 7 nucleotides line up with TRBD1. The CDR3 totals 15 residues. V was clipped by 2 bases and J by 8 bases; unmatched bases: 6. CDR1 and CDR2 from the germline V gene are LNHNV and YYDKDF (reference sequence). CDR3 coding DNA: TGTGCCACCAGCAGACTAGGGGGCAACGATTCACCCCTCCACTTT. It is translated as CATSRLGGNDSPLHF.

CDR3 sequence reads: CASSVGTGRDEQYF. For the CDR3, the DNA is TGTGCCAGCAGCGTAGGGACAGGGCGGGACGAGCAGTACTTC. V and J are TRBV9 and TRBJ2-7, with 8 bases matching TRBD1. The CDR3 extends over 14 amino acids. V trimming: 0 bases; J trimming: 5 bases; junction bases outside the gene matches: 4. Germline V CDR1 and CDR2: SGDLS, YYNGEE.

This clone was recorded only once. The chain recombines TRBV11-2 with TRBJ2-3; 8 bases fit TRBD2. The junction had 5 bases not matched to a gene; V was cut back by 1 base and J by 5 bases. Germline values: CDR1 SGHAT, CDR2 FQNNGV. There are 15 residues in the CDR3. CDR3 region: CASSLGGAGGDTQYF. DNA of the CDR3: TGTGCCAGCAGCTTAGGGGGGGCGGGGGGAGATACGCAGTATTTT.

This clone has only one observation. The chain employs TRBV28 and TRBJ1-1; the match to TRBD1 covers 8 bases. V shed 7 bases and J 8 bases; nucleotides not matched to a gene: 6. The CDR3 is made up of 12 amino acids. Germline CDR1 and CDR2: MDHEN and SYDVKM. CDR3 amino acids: CASNPGTGEAFF. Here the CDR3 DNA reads TGTGCCAGCAACCCTGGGACAGGAGAAGCTTTCTTT. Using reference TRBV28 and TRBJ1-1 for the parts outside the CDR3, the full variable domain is DVKVTQSSRYLVKRTGEKVFLECVQDMDHENMFWYRQDPGLGLRLIYFSYDVKMKEKGDIPEGYSVSREKKERFSLILESASTNQTSMYLCASNPGTGEAFFGQGTRLTVV.

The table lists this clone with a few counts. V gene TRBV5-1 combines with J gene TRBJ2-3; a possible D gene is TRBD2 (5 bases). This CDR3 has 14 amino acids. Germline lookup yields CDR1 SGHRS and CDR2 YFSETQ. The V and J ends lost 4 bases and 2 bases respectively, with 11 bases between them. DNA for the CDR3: TGCGCCAGCAGCGGGGAGACAACCACAGATACGCAGTATTTT. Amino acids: CASSGETTTDTQYF.

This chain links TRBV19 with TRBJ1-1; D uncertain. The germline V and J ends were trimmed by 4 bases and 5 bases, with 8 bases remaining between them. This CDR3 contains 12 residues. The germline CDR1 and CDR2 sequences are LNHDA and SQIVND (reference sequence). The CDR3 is CASSKGGTEAFF. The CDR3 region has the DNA TGTGCCAGTAGTAAAGGCGGGACTGAAGCTTTCTTT.

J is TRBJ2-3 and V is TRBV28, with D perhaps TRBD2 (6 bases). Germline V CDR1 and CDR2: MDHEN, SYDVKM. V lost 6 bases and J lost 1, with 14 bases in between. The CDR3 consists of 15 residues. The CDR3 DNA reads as TGTGCCAGCAGCGACCGGGCTAGCGGCACAGATACGCAGTATTTT. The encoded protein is CASSDRASGTDTQYF.

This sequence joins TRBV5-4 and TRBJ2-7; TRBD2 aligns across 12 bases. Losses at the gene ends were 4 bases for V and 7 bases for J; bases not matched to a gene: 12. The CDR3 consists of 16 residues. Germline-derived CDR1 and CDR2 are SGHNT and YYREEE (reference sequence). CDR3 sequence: CASSPAPSGGGWEQYF. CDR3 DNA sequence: TGTGCCAGCAGCCCGGCCCCTAGCGGGGGGGGCTGGGAGCAGTACTTC.

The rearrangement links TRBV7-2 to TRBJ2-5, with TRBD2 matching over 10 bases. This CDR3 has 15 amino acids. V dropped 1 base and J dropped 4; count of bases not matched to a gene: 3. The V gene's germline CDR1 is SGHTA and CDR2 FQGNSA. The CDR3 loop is CASSLGSSGGETQYF. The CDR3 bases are TGTGCCAGCAGCTTAGGTTCTAGCGGGGGAGAGACCCAGTACTTC.

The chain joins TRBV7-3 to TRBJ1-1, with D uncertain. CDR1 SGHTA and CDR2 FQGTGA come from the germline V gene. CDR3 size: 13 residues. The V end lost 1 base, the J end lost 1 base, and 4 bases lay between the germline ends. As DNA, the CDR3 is TGTGCCAGCAGCTTAAGCAGGAACACTGAAGCTTTCTTT. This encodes CASSLSRNTEAFF.

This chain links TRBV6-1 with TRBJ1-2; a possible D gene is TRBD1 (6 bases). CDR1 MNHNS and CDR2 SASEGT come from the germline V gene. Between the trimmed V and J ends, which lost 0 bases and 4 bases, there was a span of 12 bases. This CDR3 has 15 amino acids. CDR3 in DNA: TGTGCCAGCAGTGAAGCTCAGGGGAGGGGCTATGGCTACACCTTC. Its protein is CASSEAQGRGYGYTF.

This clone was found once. CDR3 sequence reads: CAWCLVGEADNSPLHF. The DNA of the CDR3 is TGTGCCTGGTGCCTGGTGGGGGAGGCGGATAATTCACCCCTCCACTTT. The chain employs TRBV30 and TRBJ1-6, with D perhaps TRBD1 (5 bases). This CDR3 spans 16 amino acids. V lost 5 bases and J lost 5, with 19 bases in between. Germline V gene sequence: CDR1 GTSNPN, CDR2 SVGIG (reference sequence).

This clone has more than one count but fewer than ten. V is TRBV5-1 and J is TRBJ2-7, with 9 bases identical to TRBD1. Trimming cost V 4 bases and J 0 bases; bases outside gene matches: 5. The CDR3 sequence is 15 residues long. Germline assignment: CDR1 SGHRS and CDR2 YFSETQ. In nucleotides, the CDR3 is TGCGCCAGCAGCCCTCGGACAGGGGCCTCCTACGAGCAGTACTTC. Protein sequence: CASSPRTGASYEQYF.

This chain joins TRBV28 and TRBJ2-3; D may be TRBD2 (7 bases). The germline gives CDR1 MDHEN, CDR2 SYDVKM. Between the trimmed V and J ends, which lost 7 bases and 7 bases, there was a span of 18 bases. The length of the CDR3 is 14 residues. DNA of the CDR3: TGTGCCAGCACCCTAGGGGGGGGGCCGAATACGCAGTATTTT. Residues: CASTLGGGPNTQYF.

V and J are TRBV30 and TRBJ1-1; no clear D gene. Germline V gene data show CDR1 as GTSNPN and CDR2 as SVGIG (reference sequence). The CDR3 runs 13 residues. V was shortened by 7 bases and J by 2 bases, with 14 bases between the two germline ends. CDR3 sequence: CASTNGVNTEAFF. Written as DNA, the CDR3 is TGTGCCTCCACAAACGGGGTTAACACTGAAGCTTTCTTT.

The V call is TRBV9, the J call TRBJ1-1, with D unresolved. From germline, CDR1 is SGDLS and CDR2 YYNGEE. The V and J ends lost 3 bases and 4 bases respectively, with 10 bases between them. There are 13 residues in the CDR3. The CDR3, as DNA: TGTGCCAGCAGCGCCTACGAGGGCACTGAAGCTTTCTTT. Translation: CASSAYEGTEAFF.

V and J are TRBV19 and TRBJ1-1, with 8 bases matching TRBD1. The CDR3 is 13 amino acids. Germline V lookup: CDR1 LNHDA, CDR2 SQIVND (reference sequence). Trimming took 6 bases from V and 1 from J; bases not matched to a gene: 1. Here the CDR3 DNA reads TGTGCCAGTAGGGACAGGGCGAACACTGAAGCTTTCTTT. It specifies CASRDRANTEAFF.

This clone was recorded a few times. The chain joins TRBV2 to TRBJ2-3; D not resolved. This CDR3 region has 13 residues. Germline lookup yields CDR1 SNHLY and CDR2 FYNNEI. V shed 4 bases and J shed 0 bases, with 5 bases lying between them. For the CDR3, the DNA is TGTGCCAGCAGTGCACAGAGCACAGATACGCAGTATTTT. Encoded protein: CASSAQSTDTQYF.

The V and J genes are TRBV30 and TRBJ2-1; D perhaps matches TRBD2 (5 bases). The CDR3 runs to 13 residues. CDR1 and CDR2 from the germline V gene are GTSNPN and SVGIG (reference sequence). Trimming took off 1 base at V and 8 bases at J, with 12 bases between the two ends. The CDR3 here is CAWSGLAVDEQFF. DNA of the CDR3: TGTGCCTGGAGTGGCCTAGCCGTGGATGAGCAGTTCTTC.